The 5 T cell receptor beta chains below were found in one sample sequenced in a study of blood T cells in healthy people across ages. A second about 7 to 12 cycle PCR used barcoded and J-beta primers. In TCRdb, the 5' RACE reads were re-called with MiXCR into one record per CDR3 protein. There are approximately 730,000 distinct CDR3 sequences in the sample; approximately 43% occur only once, and 20% to 25% lies in the top ten. The sequencing sample was made of blood. These receptors were taken from a woman aged 60-75 years in good health.

The chain is built from TRBV2 and TRBJ2-7; TRBD2 is a possible D gene (6 bases). This CDR3 is built from 14 residues. The germline V gene has CDR1 SNHLY and CDR2 FYNNEI. V lost 6 bases and J lost 5, with 17 bases in between. The CDR3, as DNA: TGTGCCAGCAGCCCACGGGAGATTCAGAACGAGCAGTACTTC. Residues: CASSPREIQNEQYF.

The chain uses TRBV9 and TRBJ2-1; the D call may be TRBD1 or TRBD2 (5 bases each). V shed 3 bases and J shed 7 bases, with 20 bases lying between them. This CDR3 spans 16 amino acids. CDR1 and CDR2 from the germline V gene are SGDLS and YYNGEE. The CDR3 DNA reads TGTGCCAGCAGCGCGAGAGGAACCGGGACGGGTAATGAGCAGTTCTTC. This translates into CASSARGTGTGNEQFF.

This clonotype was found a few times. The chain recombines TRBV5-1 with TRBJ2-2; D ambiguous. This CDR3 comprises 15 residues. CDR1 and CDR2 from the germline V gene are SGHRS and YFSETQ. V lost 4 bases to trimming and J lost 7 bases, with 17 bases between them. As DNA, the CDR3 is TGCGCCAGCAGCCCCCGCGAAGGGCGAGGCGGGGAGCTGTTTTTT. It yields the protein CASSPREGRGGELFF.

This clonotype was counted ten times or more. A read error may account for a junction end that differs from germline. V is TRBV3-1 and J is TRBJ2-1; 9 nucleotides match TRBD2. The CDR3 sequence is 16 residues long. CDR1 is LGHDT and CDR2 is YNNKEL in the germline V gene (reference sequence). CDR3 sequence reads: CASSQAGLAAYNEQFF. Here the CDR3 DNA reads TGCGCCAGCAGCCAAGCGGGACTAGCAGCCTACAATGAGCAGTTCTTC.

There are many counts of this clonotype. This chain links TRBV10-3 with TRBJ2-1; 10 positions match TRBD2. The V and J ends lost 6 bases and 8 bases, in that order; junction bases with no gene match: 7. This CDR3 has 14 residues. The germline gives CDR1 ENHRY, CDR2 SYGVKD. CDR3 sequence reads: CAIRRTSGTDEQFF. DNA of the CDR3: TGTGCCATCAGGCGTACTAGCGGGACTGATGAGCAGTTCTTC.